This TCR beta chain was profiled in a study of T cell responses to AZD1222 COVID-19 vaccine. Findings and caveats of the study: White British ancestry dominated among donors, who included more females, and clonal diversity was possibly underestimated.

To note about this clone: Its antigen is not known.

Profiling relied on immunoSEQ multiplex PCR, and the TCRdb table lists in-frame clones only, not all of them. Of approximately 150,000 clones listed, about 89% were seen once; the top ten hold 5.1%. CDR1 is SEHNR and CDR2 is FQNEAQ in the germline V gene (reference sequence). V was clipped by 8 bases and J by 10 bases, with 20 bases between them. The CDR3 extends over 13 amino acids. The chain is built from TRBV7-9 and TRBJ1-1; D call uncertain. Sequencing was performed on peripheral blood, taken on day 0 of AZD1222 vaccination. The receptor's source is an adult in good health. CDR3 amino acids: CASGLKTGSRAFF. The CDR3 nucleotides read TGTGCCAGCGGCCTCAAGACGGGGTCCCGAGCTTTCTTT.